Sequencing of this TCR beta chain was carried out in a study of cytomegalovirus exposure and HLA in healthy donors. Though probably carrying unrecorded immune exposures, donors were nominally healthy at sampling. Overall study results and limits: CMV serostatus was the sole immune exposure data available.

CDR3 size: 15 residues. Per germline, CDR1 MDHEN and CDR2 SYDVKM. J gave up 8 bases and V 2 bases, and 9 bases lay outside the gene matches. With respect to this clone: Its antigen remains unidentified.

The primer mix had 60 Vbeta and 13 Jbeta primers. The assay was immunoSEQ multiplex PCR, and TCRdb's table has in-frame clones only and misses some. The sample holds around 150,000 clones; 50% to 75% are singletons and the top ten take 5.5% to 9%. This clonotype was obtained from a woman aged 55-69 years in good health and CMV-seropositive. The chain carries TRBV28 and TRBJ2-1, with 7 bases fitting TRBD2. Sequences were obtained from PBMCs. CDR3 residues: CASSLTRRGVDEQFF. CDR3 nucleotide sequence: TGTGCCAGCAGTTTAACCCGACGGGGGGTCGATGAGCAGTTCTTC.